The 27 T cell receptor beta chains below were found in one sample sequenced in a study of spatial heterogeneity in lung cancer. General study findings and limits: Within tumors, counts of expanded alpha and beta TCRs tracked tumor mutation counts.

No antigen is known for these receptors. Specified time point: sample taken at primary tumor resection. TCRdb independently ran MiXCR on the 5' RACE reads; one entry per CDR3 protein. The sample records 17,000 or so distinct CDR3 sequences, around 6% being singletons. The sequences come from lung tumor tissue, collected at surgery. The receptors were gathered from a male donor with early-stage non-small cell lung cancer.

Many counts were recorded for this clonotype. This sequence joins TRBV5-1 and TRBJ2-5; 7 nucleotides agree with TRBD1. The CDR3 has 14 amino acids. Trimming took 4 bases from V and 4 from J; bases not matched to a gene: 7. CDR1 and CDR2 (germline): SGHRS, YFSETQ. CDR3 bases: TGCGCCAGCAGCCTTGGGACAGCTAGAGAGACCCAGTACTTC. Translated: CASSLGTARETQYF.

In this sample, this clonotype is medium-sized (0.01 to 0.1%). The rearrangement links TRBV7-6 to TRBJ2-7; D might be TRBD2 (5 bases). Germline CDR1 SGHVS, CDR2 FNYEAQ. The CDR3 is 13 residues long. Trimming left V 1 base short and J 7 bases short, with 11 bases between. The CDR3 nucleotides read TGTGCCAGCAGCTTAGACCCTACGGGGGAGCAGTACTTC. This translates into CASSLDPTGEQYF. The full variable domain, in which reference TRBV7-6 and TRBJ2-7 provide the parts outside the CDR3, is GAGVSQSPRYKVTKRGQDVALRCDPISGHVSLYWYRQALGQGPEFLTYFNYEAQQDKSGLPNDRFSAERPEGSISTLTIQRTEQRDSAMYRCASSLDPTGEQYFGPGTRLTVT.

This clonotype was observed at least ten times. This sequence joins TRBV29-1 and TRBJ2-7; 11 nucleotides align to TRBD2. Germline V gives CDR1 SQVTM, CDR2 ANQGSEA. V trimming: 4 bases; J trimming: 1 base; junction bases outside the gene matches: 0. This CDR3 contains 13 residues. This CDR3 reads CSVASGGSYEQYF. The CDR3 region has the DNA TGCAGCGTTGCTAGCGGGGGGTCCTACGAGCAGTACTTC.

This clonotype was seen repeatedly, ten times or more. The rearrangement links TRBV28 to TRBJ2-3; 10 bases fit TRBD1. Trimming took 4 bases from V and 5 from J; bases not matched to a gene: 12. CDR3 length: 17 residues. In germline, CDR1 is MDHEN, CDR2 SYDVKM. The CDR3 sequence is CASSSHQPGQGIDTQYF. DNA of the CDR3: TGTGCCAGCAGTTCCCACCAACCGGGACAGGGGATAGATACGCAGTATTTT.

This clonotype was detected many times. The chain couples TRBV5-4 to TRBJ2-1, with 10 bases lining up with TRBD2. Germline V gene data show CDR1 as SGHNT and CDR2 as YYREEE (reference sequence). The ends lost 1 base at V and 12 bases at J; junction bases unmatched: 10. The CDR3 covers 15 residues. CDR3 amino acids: CASSLRVAGGRAQFF. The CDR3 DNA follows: TGTGCCAGCAGCTTGAGGGTAGCGGGGGGCCGCGCGCAGTTCTTC. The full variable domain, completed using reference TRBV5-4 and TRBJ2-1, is ETGVTQSPTHLIKTRGQQVTLRCSSQSGHNTVSWYQQALGQGPQFIFQYYREEENGRGNFPPRFSGLQFPNYSSELNVNALELDDSALYLCASSLRVAGGRAQFFGPGTRLTVL.

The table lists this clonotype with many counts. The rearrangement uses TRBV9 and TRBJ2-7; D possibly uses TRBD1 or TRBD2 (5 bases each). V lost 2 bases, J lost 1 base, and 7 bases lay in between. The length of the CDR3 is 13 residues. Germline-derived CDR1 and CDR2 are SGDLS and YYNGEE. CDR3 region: CASSVGGSYEQYF. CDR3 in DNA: TGTGCCAGCAGCGTTGGGGGTTCCTACGAGCAGTACTTC.

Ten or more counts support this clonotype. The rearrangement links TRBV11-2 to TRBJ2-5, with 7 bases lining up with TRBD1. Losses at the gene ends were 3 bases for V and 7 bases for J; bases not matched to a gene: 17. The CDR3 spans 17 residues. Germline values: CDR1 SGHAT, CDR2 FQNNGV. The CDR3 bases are TGTGCCAGCAGCTTCCGGGACAGCCTTTTGACCATCGGGACCCAGTACTTC. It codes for CASSFRDSLLTIGTQYF.

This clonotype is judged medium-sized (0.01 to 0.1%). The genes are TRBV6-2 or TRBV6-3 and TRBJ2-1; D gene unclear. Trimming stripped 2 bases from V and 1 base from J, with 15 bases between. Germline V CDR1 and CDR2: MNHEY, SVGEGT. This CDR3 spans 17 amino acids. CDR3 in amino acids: CASSYLARARSYNEQFF. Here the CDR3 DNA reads TGTGCCAGCAGTTACCTCGCCCGTGCCAGGTCCTACAATGAGCAGTTCTTC.

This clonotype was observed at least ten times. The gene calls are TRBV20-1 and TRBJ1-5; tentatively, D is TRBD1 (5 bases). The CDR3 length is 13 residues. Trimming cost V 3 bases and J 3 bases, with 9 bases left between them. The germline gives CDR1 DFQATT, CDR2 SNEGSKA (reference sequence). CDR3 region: CSARGDFNQPQHF. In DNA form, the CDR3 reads TGCAGTGCTAGGGGGGATTTCAATCAGCCCCAGCATTTT.

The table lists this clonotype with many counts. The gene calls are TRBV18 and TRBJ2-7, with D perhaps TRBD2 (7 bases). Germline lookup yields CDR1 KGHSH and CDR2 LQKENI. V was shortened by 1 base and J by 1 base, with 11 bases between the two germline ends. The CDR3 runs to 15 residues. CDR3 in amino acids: CASSPRGRGSYEQYF. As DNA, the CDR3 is TGTGCCAGCTCACCACGGGGGCGGGGGTCCTACGAGCAGTACTTC.

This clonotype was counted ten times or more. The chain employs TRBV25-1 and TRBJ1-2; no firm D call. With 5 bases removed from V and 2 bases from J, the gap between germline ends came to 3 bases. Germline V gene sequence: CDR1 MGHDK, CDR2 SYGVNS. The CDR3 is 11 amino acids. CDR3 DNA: TGTGCCAGCAGTAGGAACTATGGCTACACCTTC. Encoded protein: CASSRNYGYTF.

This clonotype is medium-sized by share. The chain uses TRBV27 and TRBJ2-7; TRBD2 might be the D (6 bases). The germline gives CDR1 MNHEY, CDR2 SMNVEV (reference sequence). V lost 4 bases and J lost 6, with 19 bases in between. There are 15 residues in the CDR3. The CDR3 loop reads CASSSERDWDSEQYF. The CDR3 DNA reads TGTGCCAGCAGTTCGGAAAGAGACTGGGACTCCGAGCAGTACTTC.

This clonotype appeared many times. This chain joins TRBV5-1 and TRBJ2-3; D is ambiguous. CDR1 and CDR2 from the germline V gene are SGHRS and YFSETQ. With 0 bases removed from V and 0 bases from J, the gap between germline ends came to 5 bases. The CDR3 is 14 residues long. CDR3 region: CASSLEPSTDTQYF. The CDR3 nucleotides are TGCGCCAGCAGCTTGGAGCCGAGCACAGATACGCAGTATTTT. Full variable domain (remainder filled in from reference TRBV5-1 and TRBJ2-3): KAGVTQTPRYLIKTRGQQVTLSCSPISGHRSVSWYQQTPGQGLQFLFEYFSETQRNKGNFPGRFSGRQFSNSRSEMNVSTLELGDSALYLCASSLEPSTDTQYFGPGTRLTVL.

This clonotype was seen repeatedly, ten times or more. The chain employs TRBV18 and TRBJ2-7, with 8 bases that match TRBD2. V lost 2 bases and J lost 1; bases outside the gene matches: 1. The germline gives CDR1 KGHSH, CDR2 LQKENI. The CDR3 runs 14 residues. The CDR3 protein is CASSPTSGSYEQYF. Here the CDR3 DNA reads TGTGCCAGCTCACCAACTAGCGGATCCTACGAGCAGTACTTC.

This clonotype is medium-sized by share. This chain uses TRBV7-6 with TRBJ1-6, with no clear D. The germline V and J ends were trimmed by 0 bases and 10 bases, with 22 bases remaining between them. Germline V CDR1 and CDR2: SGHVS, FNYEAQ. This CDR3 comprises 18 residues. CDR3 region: CASSLAPIGHPYWSPLHF. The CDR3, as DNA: TGTGCCAGCAGCTTAGCGCCGATAGGGCACCCCTATTGGTCACCCCTCCACTTT. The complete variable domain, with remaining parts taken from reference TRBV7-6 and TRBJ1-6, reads GAGVSQSPRYKVTKRGQDVALRCDPISGHVSLYWYRQALGQGPEFLTYFNYEAQQDKSGLPNDRFSAERPEGSISTLTIQRTEQRDSAMYRCASSLAPIGHPYWSPLHFGNGTRLTVT.

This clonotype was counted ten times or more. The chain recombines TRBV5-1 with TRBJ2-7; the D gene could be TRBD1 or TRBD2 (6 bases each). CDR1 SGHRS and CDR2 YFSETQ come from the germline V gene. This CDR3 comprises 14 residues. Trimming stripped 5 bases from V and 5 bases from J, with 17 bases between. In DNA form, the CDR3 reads TGCGCCAGCAGGCCTCAACAGGGACTCCACGAGCAGTACTTC. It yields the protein CASRPQQGLHEQYF.

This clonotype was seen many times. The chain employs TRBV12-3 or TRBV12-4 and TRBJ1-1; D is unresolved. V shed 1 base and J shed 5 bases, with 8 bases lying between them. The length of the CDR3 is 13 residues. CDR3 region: CASSLGPGTEAFF. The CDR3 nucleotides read TGTGCCAGCAGTTTAGGTCCGGGGACTGAAGCTTTCTTT.

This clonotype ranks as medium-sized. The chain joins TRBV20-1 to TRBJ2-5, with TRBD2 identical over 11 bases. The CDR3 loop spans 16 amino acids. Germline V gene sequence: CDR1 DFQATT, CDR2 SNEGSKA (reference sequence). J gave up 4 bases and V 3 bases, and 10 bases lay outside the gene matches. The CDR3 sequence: CSASTVGSGRAETQYF. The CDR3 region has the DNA TGCAGTGCTAGTACAGTCGGTAGCGGGAGGGCAGAGACCCAGTACTTC.

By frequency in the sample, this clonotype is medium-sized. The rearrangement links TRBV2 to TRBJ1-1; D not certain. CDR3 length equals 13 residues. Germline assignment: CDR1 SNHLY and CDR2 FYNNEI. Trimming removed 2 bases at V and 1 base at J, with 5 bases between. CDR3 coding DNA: TGTGCCAGCAGTGAAACCCCGAACACTGAAGCTTTCTTT. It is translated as CASSETPNTEAFF.

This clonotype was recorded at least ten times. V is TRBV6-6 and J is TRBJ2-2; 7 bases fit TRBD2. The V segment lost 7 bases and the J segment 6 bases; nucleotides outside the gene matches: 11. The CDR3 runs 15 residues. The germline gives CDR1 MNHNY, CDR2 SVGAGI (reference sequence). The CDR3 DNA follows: TGTGCCAGCAACGACCCTCGGCGGGAGTCCGGGGAGCTGTTTTTT. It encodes CASNDPRRESGELFF.

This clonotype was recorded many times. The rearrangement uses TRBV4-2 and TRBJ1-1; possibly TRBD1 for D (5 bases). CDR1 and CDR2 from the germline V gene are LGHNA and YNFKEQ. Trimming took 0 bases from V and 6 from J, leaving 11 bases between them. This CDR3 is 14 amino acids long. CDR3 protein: CASSQDGGEPEAFF. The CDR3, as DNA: TGTGCCAGCAGCCAAGATGGGGGAGAGCCTGAAGCTTTCTTT.

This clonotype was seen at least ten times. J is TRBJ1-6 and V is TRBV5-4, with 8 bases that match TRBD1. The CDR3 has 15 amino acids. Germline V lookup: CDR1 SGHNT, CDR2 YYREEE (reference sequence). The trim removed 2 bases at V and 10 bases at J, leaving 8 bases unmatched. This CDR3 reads CASSFDRGKGSPLHF. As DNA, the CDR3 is TGTGCCAGCAGCTTTGACAGGGGTAAAGGATCACCCCTCCACTTT.

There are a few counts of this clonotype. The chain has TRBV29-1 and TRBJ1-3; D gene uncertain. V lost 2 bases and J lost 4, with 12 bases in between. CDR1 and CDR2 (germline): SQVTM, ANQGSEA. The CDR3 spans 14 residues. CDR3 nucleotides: TGCAGCGTTGAAAAAGGTCTATCGGGAAACACCATATATTTT. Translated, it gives CSVEKGLSGNTIYF.

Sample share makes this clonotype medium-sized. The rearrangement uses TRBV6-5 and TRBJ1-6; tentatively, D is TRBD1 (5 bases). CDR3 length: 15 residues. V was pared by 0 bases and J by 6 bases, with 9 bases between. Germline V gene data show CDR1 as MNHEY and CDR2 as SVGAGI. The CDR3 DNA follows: TGTGCCAGCAGTTACTCTGGGAGGGGTAATTCACCCCTCCACTTT. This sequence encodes CASSYSGRGNSPLHF.

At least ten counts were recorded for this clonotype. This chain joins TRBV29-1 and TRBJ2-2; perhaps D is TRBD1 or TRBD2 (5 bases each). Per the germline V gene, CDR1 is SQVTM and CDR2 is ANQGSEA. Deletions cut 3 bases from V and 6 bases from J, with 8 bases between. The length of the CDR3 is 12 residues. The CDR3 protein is CSVDGTAGELFF. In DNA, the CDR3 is TGCAGCGTTGACGGGACCGCCGGGGAGCTGTTTTTT.

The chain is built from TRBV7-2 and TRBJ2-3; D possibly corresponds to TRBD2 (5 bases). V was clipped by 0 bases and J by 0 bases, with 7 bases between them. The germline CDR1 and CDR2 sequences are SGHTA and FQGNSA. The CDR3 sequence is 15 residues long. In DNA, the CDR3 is TGTGCCAGCAGCTTAGCGCGGACTAGCACAGATACGCAGTATTTT. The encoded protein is CASSLARTSTDTQYF.

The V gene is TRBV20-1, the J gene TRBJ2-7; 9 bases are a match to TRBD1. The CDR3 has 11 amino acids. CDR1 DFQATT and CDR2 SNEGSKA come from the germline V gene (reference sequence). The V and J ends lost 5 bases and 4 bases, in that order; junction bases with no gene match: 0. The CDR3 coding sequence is TGCAGTGCTGGACAGGGGTACGAGCAGTACTTC. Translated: CSAGQGYEQYF.